The clone carrying this T cell receptor beta chain was seen repeatedly, ten times or more. The target antigen is unknown. The V gene end was trimmed by 4 bases and the J gene end by 5 bases; junction bases not matched to a gene: 9. The germline CDR1 and CDR2 sequences are MDHEN and SYDVKM. This CDR3 has 15 residues. This sample is drawn from a study of T cells in Graves' hyperthyroidism and ophthalmopathy. Overall study: Peripheral blood draws took place at initial diagnosis, ahead of any treatment.

Uncontrolled infections, other autoimmune diseases, pregnancy or lactation led to exclusion of patients. Researchers amplified the TCR beta CDR3 regions from RNA transcripts. Primed by the HTBI set, a first-round RT-PCR was run on the TCR CDR3. TCRdb analysed the multiplex PCR reads with MiXCR anew, one entry per CDR3 protein. Altogether approximately 630,000 distinct CDR3 sequences are present, about 17% being singletons, with the ten largest covering around 4%. Findings and limits, study-wide: Classification by a 13 V-J model distinguished ophthalmopathy from stable hyperthyroidism. Progression to ophthalmopathy was predicted a median of about 6.6 months early.

The sample consisted of blood. V usage is TRBV28 and J usage is TRBJ2-7; 9 nucleotides match TRBD1. The sequence came from a woman aged 25 to 45 with Graves' hyperthyroidism. DNA for the CDR3: TGTGCCAGCAGTTCAGGCGGGACAGGGCTCCACGAGCAGTACTTC. Translating gives CASSSGGTGLHEQYF. The full variable domain, completed using reference TRBV28 and TRBJ2-7, is DVKVTQSSRYLVKRTGEKVFLECVQDMDHENMFWYRQDPGLGLRLIYFSYDVKMKEKGDIPEGYSVSREKKERFSLILESASTNQTSMYLCASSSGGTGLHEQYFGPGTRLTVT.